This TCR beta chain is from a study of beta chain features in type 1 diabetes. Across the whole study: No patient-donor differences in age, gender, total cells or subset yield. Study conclusions and caveats: Shorter TCRB CDR3s, moderately but significantly so, were found in Type 1 diabetes patients in all four CD4+ subsets. Fewer insertions but more deletions were seen at VDJ junctions in type 1 diabetes patients.

Expressed TCRB transcripts got sequenced, as all isolated RNA was reverse transcribed. Assay used: immunoSEQ multiplex PCR; TCRdb lists only in-frame clones, some missing. Seen here are some 350,000 clones, around 10% observed once, and the top ten hold 0.45% to 0.65%. Note on this clone: Its antigen remains unidentified. Within the sample, other DNA sequences also encode this same CDR3.

Sequencing input: central memory CD4+ T cells from blood. The receptor's source is a young man with type 1 diabetes.

The CDR3 reads CASSFLSYEQYF. The CDR3 DNA sequence: TGTGCCAGCAGTTTCCTTAGCTACGAGCAGTACTTC. V usage is TRBV28 and J usage is TRBJ2-7, with D uncertain. CDR3 length: 12 residues. Germline assignment: CDR1 MDHEN and CDR2 SYDVKM. Trimming removed 3 bases from V and 3 bases from J, with 6 bases in between.